The T cell receptor (beta chain) described here comes from a study of OX40 agonist ivuxolimab in advanced cancers. Study background: Among those enrolled, mean age was about 63 years (range 23 to 79) and about 82% were male. Findings and caveats of the study: Averaging showed that CD8+ T cells had more expanded clones than CD4+ did. Relatively little clonal expansion, among the lowest observed, appeared in partial responders at 0.1-3.0 mg/kg.

Note on this clone: Its antigen is as yet unknown.

Produced via immunoSEQ multiplex PCR; TCRdb's table is partial and in-frame only. The sample yields about 82,000 clones, roughly nine tenths seen once. The germline CDR1 and CDR2 sequences are SGHNT and YYREEE (reference sequence). The CDR3 has 15 amino acids. V trimming: 2 bases; J trimming: 4 bases; junction bases outside the gene matches: 6. The sequenced sample was CD4+ or CD8+ T cells sorted from blood, obtained in a trial of the OX40 agonist ivuxolimab. This sequence was found in an adult with an advanced solid tumor such as melanoma, head and neck, liver or kidney cancer. The V call is TRBV5-4, the J call TRBJ1-2, with 9 bases identical to TRBD1. The CDR3 nucleotides are TGTGCCAGCAGCTTAAACAGGGGGCTAATCTATGGCTACACCTTC. It encodes CASSLNRGLIYGYTF.